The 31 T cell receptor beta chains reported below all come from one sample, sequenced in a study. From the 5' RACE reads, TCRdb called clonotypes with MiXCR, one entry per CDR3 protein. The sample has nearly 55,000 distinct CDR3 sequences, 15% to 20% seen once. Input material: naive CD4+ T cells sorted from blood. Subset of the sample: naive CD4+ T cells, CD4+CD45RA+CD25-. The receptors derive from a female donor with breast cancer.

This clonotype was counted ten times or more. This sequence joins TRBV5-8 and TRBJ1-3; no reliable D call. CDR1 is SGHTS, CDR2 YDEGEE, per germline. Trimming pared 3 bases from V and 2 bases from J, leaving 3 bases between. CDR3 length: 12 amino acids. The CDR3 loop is CASSYPGNTIYF. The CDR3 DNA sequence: TGTGCCAGCAGCTATCCTGGAAACACCATATATTTT.

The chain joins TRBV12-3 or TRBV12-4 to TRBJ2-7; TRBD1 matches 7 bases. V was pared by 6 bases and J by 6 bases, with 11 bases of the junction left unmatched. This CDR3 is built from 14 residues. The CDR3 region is CASSQSTGQGEQYF. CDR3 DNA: TGTGCCAGCAGCCAATCGACAGGGCAAGGCGAGCAGTACTTC.

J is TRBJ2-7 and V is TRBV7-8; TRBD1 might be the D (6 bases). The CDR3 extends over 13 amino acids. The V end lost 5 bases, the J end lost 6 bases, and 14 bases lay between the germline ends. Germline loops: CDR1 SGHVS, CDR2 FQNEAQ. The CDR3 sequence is CASSDGQGFEQYF. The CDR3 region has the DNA TGTGCCAGCAGCGACGGGCAGGGGTTCGAGCAGTACTTC.

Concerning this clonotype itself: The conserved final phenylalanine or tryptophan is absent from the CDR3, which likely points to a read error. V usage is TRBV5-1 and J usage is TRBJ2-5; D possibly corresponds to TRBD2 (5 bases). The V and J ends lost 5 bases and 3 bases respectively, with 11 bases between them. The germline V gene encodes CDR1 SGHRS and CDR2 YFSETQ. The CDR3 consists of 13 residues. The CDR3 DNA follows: TGCGCCAGCAGGGCCGGGAACGAAGAGACCCAGTACCTC. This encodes CASRAGNEETQYL.

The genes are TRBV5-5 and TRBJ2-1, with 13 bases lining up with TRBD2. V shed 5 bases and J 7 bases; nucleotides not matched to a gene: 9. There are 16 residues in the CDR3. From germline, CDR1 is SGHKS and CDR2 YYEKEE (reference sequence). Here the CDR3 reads CASSPTGTSGVNEQFF. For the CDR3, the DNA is TGTGCCAGCAGTCCGACCGGGACTAGCGGGGTGAATGAGCAGTTCTTC. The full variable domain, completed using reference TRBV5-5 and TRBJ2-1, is DAGVTQSPTHLIKTRGQQVTLRCSPISGHKSVSWYQQVLGQGPQFIFQYYEKEERGRGNFPDRFSARQFPNYSSELNVNALLLGDSALYLCASSPTGTSGVNEQFFGPGTRLTVL.

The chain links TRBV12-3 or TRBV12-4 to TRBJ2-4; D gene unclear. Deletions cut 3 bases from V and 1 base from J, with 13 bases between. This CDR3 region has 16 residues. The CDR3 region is CASSFGRMEAKNIQYF. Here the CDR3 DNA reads TGTGCCAGCAGTTTCGGACGGATGGAGGCCAAAAACATTCAGTACTTC.

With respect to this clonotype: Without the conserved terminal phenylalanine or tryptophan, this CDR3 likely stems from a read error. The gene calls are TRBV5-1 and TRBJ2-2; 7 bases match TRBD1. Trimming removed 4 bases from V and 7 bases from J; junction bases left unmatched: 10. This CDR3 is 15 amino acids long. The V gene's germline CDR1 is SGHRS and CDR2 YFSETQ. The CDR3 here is CASSGRQGHNGELFS. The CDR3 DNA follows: TGCGCCAGCAGCGGGCGACAGGGCCACAACGGGGAGCTGTTTTCT.

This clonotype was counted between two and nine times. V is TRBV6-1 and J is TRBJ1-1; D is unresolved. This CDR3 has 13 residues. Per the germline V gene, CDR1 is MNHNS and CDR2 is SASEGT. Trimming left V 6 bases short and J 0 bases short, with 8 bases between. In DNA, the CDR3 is TGTGCCAGCAGGGCCACACTGAACACTGAAGCTTTCTTT. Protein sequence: CASRATLNTEAFF.

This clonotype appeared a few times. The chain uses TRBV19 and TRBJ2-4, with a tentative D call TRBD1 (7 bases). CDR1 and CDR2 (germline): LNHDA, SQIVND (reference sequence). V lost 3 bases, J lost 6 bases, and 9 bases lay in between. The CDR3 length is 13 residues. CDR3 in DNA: TGTGCCAGTAGTATGGAGGGGGCAAACATTCAGTACTTC. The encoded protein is CASSMEGANIQYF.

The DNA for the CDR3 is TGTGCCAGCAGCGATCGCCCGGCCACTAGCGGGAAAATTAATGAGCAGTTCTTC. This sequence encodes CASSDRPATSGKINEQFF. V gene TRBV6-5 combines with J gene TRBJ2-1; 10 positions match TRBD2. The germline CDR1 and CDR2 sequences are MNHEY and SVGAGI. The CDR3 loop spans 18 amino acids. V trimming: 6 bases; J trimming: 7 bases; junction bases outside the gene matches: 18.

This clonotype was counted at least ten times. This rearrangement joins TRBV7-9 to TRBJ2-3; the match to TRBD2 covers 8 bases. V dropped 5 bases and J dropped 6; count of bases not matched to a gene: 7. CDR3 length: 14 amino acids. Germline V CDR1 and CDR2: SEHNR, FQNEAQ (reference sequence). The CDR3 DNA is TGTGCCAGCAGCCCTGGACTAGCCGTCGATACGCAGTATTTT. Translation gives CASSPGLAVDTQYF.

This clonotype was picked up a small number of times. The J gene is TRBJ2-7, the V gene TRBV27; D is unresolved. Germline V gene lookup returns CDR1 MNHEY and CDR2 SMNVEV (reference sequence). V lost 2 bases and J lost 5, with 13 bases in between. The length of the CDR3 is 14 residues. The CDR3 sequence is CASSLKKSQDEQYF. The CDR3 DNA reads TGTGCCAGCAGTTTAAAAAAGTCGCAGGACGAGCAGTACTTC.

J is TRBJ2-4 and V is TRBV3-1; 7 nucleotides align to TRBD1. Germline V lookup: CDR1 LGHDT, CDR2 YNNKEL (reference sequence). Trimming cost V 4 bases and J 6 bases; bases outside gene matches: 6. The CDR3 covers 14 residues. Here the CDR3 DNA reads TGTGCCAGCAGCCTGTCGTCAGGGGGAAACATTCAGTACTTC. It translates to CASSLSSGGNIQYF.

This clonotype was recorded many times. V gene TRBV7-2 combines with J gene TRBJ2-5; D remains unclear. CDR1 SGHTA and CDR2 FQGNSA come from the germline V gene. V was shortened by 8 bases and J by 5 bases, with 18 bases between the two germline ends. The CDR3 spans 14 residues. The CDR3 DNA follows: TGTGCCAGCCTTCCCCGCGGAGACGGGGAGACCCAGTACTTC. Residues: CASLPRGDGETQYF.

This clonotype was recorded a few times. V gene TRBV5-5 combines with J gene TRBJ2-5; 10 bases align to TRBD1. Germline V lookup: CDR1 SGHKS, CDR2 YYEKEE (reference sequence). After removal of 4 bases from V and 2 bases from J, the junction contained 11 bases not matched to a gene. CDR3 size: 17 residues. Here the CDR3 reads CASSPMDRGTQQETQYF. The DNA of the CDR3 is TGTGCCAGCAGCCCTATGGACAGGGGGACCCAACAAGAGACCCAGTACTTC.

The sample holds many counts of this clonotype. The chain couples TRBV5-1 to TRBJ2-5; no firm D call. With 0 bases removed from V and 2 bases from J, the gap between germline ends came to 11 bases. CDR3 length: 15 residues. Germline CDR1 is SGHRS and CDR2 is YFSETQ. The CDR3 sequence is CASSLEVFGQETQYF. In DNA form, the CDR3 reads TGCGCCAGCAGCTTGGAAGTCTTCGGGCAAGAGACCCAGTACTTC.

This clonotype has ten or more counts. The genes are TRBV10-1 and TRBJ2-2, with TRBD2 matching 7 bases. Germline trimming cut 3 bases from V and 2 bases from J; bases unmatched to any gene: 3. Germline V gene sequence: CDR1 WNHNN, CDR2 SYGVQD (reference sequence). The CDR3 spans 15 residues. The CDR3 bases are TGCGCCAGCAGTGACCAGCGGGAAAACACCGGGGAGCTGTTTTTT. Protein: CASSDQRENTGELFF.

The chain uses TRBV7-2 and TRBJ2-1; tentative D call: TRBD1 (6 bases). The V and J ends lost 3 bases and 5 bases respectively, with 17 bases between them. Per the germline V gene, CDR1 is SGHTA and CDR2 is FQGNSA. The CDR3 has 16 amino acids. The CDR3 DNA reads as TGTGCCAGCAGCTTTCTGGGGACAACGAACCACAATGAGCAGTTCTTC. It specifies CASSFLGTTNHNEQFF. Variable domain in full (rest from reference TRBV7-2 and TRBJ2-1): GAGVSQSPSNKVTEKGKDVELRCDPISGHTALYWYRQSLGQGLEFLIYFQGNSAPDKSGLPSDRFSAERTGGSVSTLTIQRTQQEDSAVYLCASSFLGTTNHNEQFFGPGTRLTVL.

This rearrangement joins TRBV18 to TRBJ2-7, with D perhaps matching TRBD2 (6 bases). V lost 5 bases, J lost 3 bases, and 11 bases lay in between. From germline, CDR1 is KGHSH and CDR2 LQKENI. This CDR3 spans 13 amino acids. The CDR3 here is CASSGGTVYEQYF. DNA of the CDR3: TGTGCCAGCTCAGGCGGGACCGTCTACGAGCAGTACTTC.

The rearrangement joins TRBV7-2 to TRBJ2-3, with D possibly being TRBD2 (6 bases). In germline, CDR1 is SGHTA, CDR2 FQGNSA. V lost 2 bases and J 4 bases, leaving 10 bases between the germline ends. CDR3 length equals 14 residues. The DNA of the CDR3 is TGTGCCAGCAGCTTAATGCCTAGCGCAGATACGCAGTATTTT. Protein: CASSLMPSADTQYF.

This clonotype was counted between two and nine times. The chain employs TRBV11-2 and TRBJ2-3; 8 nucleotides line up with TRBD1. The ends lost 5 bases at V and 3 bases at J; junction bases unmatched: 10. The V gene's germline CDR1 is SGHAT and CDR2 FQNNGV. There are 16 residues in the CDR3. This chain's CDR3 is CASSPRQGRFTDTQYF. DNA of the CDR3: TGTGCCAGCAGCCCTAGACAGGGGCGTTTTACAGATACGCAGTATTTT.

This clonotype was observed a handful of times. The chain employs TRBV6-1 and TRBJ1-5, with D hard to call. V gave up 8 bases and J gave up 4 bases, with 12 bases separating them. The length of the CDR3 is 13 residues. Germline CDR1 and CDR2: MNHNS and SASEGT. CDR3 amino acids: CASGDLWNQPQHF. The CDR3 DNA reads TGTGCCAGCGGGGATTTGTGGAATCAGCCCCAGCATTTT.

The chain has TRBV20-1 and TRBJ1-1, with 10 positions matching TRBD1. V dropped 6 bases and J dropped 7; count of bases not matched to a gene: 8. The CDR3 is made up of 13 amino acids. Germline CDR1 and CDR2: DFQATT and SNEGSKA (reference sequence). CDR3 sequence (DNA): TGCAGTGCCATCCGGGACAGGGGTGATGAAGCTTTCTTT. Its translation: CSAIRDRGDEAFF.

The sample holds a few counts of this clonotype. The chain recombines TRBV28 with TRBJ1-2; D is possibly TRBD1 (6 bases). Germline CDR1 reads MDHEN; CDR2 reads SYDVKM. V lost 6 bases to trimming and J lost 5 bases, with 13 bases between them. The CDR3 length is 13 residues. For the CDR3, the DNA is TGTGCCAGCAGAAATCAGGACAGTTATGGCTACACCTTC. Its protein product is CASRNQDSYGYTF.

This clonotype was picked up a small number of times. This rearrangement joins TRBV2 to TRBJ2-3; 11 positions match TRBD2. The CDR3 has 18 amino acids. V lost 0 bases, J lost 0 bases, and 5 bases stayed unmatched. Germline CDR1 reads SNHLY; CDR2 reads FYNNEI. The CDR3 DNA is TGTGCCAGCAGTGAAGCTGGACTAGCGGGCCCTAGCACAGATACGCAGTATTTT. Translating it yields CASSEAGLAGPSTDTQYF. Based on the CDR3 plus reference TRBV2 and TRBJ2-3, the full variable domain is EPEVTQTPSHQVTQMGQEVILRCVPISNHLYFYWYRQILGQKVEFLVSFYNNEISEKSEIFDDQFSVERPDGSNFTLKIRSTKLEDSAMYFCASSEAGLAGPSTDTQYFGPGTRLTVL.

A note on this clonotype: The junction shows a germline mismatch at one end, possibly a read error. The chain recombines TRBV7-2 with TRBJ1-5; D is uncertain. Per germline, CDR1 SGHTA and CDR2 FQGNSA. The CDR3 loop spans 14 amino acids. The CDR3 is CGSSLATNNQPQHF. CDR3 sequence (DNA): TGTGGCAGCAGCTTAGCTACTAACAATCAGCCCCAGCATTTT.

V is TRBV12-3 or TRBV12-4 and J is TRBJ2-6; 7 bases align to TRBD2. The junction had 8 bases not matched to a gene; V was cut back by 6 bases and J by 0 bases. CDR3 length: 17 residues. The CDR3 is CASSPWGGSSGANVLTF. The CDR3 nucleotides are TGTGCCAGCAGCCCCTGGGGCGGGAGCTCTGGGGCCAACGTCCTGACTTTC.

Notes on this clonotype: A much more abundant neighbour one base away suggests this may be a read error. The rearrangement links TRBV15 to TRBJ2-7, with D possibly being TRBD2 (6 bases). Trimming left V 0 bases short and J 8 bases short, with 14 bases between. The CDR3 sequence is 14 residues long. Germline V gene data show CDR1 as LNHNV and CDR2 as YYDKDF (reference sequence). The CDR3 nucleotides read TGTGCCACCAGCAGAGACAGGAGGGGCCACAAGCAGTACTTC. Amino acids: CATSRDRRGHKQYF.

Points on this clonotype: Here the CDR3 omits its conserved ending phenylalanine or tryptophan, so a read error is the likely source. CDR3 sequence reads: CASSATTGGNTEAFL. CDR3 sequence (DNA): TGTGCCAGCAGCGCAACCACGGGGGGAAACACTGAAGCTTTCTTA. V and J are TRBV7-2 and TRBJ1-1; maybe TRBD1 (5 bases). Germline V gives CDR1 SGHTA, CDR2 FQGNSA. V lost 5 bases and J lost 2, with 15 bases in between. The CDR3 has 15 residues.

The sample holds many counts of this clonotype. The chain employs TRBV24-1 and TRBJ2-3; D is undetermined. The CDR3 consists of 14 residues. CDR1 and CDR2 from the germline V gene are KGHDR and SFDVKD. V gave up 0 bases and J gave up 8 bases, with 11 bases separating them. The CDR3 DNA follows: TGTGCCACCAGTGATTTGCTGACCCAGACTACGCAGTATTTT. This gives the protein CATSDLLTQTTQYF.

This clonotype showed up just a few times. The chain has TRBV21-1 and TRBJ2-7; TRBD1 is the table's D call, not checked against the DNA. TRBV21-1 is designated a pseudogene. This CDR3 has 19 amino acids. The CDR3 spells CASSKKRGQILLPTRGQYF. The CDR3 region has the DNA TGTGCCAGCAGCAAAAAGCGGGGACAAATTCTCCTTCCTACGAGGGGGCAGTACTTC.